These T cell receptor beta chains were read from a single sample in a study of regulatory T cells in long-lasting Graves disease. MiXCR, applied by TCRdb to the multiplex PCR reads, yields one record per CDR3 protein. This sample has under 300,000 distinct CDR3 sequences, with approximately 16% found just once. Source: peripheral blood mononuclear cells (PBMCs), taken at new diagnosis, from a patient treated with antithyroid drugs. These receptors came from a female donor with Graves disease. Each CDR3 is given with its conserved first and last residue. The D gene is left open where the match is weak. A row's size may be missing; if present it is once, few, many or a size class.

D	J	V	size	CDR3	DNA
TRBD1	TRBJ1-2	TRBV6-1	many	CASKDRVYGYTF	TGTGCCAGCAAGGACAGGGTCTATGGCTACACCTTC
.	TRBJ1-1	TRBV28	many	CASSLAQATEAFF	TGTGCCAGCAGTTTGGCCCAAGCCACTGAAGCTTTCTTT
.	TRBJ1-1	TRBV28	many	CASSLTGWRAEAFF	TGTGCCAGCAGTTTAACAGGGTGGAGGGCTGAAGCTTTCTTT
TRBD2	TRBJ2-1	TRBV5-1	many	CASSFRTSGLYEQFF	TGTGCCAGCAGCTTTCGGACTAGCGGGTTATATGAGCAGTTCTTC
.	TRBJ2-5	TRBV6-2/TRBV6-3	few	CASSPQGGSQETQYF	TGTGCCAGCAGCCCACAGGGGGGGTCCCAAGAGACCCAGTACTTC
.	TRBJ2-1	TRBV10-2	many	CASSESLPGFYNEQFF	TGCGCCAGCAGTGAGTCGTTACCGGGATTCTACAATGAGCAGTTCTTC
TRBD2	TRBJ2-7	TRBV5-1	few	CASSLGDYYEQYF	TGCGCCAGCAGCTTAGGGGACTACTACGAGCAGTACTTC
TRBD1	TRBJ2-3	TRBV2	many	CASSARQGPDTQYF	TGTGCCAGCAGTGCGCGACAGGGCCCAGATACGCAGTATTTT
.	TRBJ1-6	TRBV5-1	many	CASSLLGFNSPLHF	TGCGCCAGCAGCTTGCTGGGTTTCAATTCACCCCTCCACTTT
.	TRBJ2-1	TRBV7-2	.	CATLRGRSSYNEQFF	TGTGCCACCTTACGCGGGCGCAGCTCCTACAATGAGCAGTTCTTC
.	TRBJ2-7	TRBV27	many	CASSSLGDSQSYEQYF	TGTGCCAGCAGTTCCCTGGGAGACAGTCAGTCCTACGAGCAGTACTTC
.	TRBJ2-5	TRBV3-1	many	CASSLKWGQLSDQETQYF	TGTGCCAGCAGCCTTAAGTGGGGGCAATTAAGCGACCAAGAGACCCAGTACTTC
.	TRBJ1-1	TRBV30	few	CAWSAPGGRPEAFF	TGTGCCTGGAGTGCACCGGGTGGGCGGCCTGAAGCTTTCTTT
.	TRBJ1-6	TRBV28	many	CASSTAGTPLHF	TGTGCCAGCAGCACCGCCGGGACACCCCTCCACTTT
TRBD1	TRBJ1-6	TRBV5-1	many	CASNIGGTGIEPLHF	TGCGCCAGCAACATTGGGGGGACAGGGATCGAGCCCCTCCACTTT
TRBD1	TRBJ1-1	TRBV11-2	few	CASSSGTGIAEAFF	TGTGCCAGCAGCTCGGGGACAGGGATCGCTGAAGCTTTCTTT
.	TRBJ2-3	TRBV5-4	few	CASSTGRETDTQYF	TGTGCCAGCAGCACCGGGCGTGAGACAGATACGCAGTATTTT
TRBD2	TRBJ2-3	TRBV10-3	many	CATSPLAGSTDTQYF	TGTGCCACAAGTCCCCTAGCGGGAAGCACAGATACGCAGTATTTT
TRBD1	TRBJ2-2	TRBV7-9	few	CASSRRDRGPRGAVF	TGTGCCAGCAGCCGACGGGACAGGGGGCCCCGGGGAGCTGTTTTT
TRBD1	TRBJ2-6	TRBV12-3/TRBV12-4	.	CASNYGTGAGANVLTF	TGTGCCAGCAATTACGGAACAGGGGCTGGGGCCAACGTCCTGACTTTC
TRBD2	TRBJ2-7	TRBV2	.	CASSEWRLAGEWEQYF	TGTGCCAGCAGTGAATGGAGACTAGCGGGAGAGTGGGAGCAGTACTTC
TRBD1	TRBJ1-1	TRBV15	many	CATSSKQQGGTEAFF	TGTGCCACCAGCTCAAAACAGCAGGGGGGGACTGAAGCTTTCTTT
.	TRBJ1-3	TRBV9	many	CASSSVLSGNTIYF	TGTGCCAGCTCGAGCGTACTGTCAGGAAACACCATATATTTT
.	TRBJ1-1	TRBV28	many	CASSPSENTEAFF	TGTGCCAGCAGTCCCTCCGAGAACACTGAAGCTTTCTTT
TRBD2	TRBJ2-5	TRBV5-5	few	CASSLGVAGEYQETQYF	TGTGCCAGCAGCCTGGGGGTCGCGGGAGAGTACCAAGAGACCCAGTACTTC
TRBD1	TRBJ2-1	TRBV12-3/TRBV12-4	many	CASSKTGGVSNEQFF	TGTGCCAGCTCAAAAACAGGGGGTGTCTCCAATGAGCAGTTCTTC
.	TRBJ2-7	TRBV27	many	CASSSTTGHLMW	TGTGCCAGCAGTTCAACGACCGGACACCTTATGTGG
.	TRBJ2-7	TRBV7-6	many	CASSLVASSYEQYF	TGTGCCAGCAGCTTAGTTGCGAGCTCCTACGAGCAGTACTTC
.	TRBJ2-7	TRBV28	few	CASSLSSIGYEQYF	TGTGCCAGCAGCCTCTCCTCTATAGGCTACGAGCAGTACTTC
.	TRBJ1-5	TRBV3-1	many	CASSQTQGQPQHF	TGTGCCAGCAGCCAGACACAGGGACAGCCCCAGCATTTT
.	TRBJ1-1	TRBV7-9	many	CASSPRTTNTEAFF	TGTGCCAGCAGCCCTAGGACAACGAACACTGAAGCTTTCTTT
.	TRBJ2-1	TRBV2	many	CASRTFGEQFF	TGTGCCAGCAGGACGTTTGGTGAGCAGTTCTTC
.	TRBJ2-7	TRBV7-2	many	CASSLALTDYEQYF	TGTGCCAGCAGCTTGGCGCTTACCGACTACGAGCAGTACTTC
.	TRBJ2-3	TRBV6-2/TRBV6-3	few	CASSYLGVGTTDTQYF	TGTGCCAGCAGTTACCTGGGGGTCGGGACCACAGATACGCAGTATTTT
.	TRBJ2-7	TRBV29-1	many	CSVETDGYEQYF	TGCAGCGTTGAAACGGACGGGTACGAGCAGTACTTC
.	TRBJ2-1	TRBV19	many	CASSPDGITSYNEQFF	TGTGCCAGTAGTCCTGACGGAATAACGTCCTACAATGAGCAGTTCTTC
.	TRBJ1-4	TRBV12-3/TRBV12-4	many	CASSFWRSEKLFF	TGTGCCAGCAGTTTCTGGAGAAGTGAAAAACTGTTTTTT
.	TRBJ1-2	TRBV30	.	CAWTFGTAGYTF	TGTGCCTGGACGTTTGGGACCGCTGGCTACACCTTC
.	TRBJ1-1	TRBV19	many	CASRINTEAFF	TGTGCCAGTAGGATAAACACTGAAGCTTTCTTT
TRBD1	TRBJ1-2	TRBV9	many	CASSSRQGSYGYTF	TGCGCCAGCAGCTCCCGACAGGGAAGCTATGGCTACACCTTC
TRBD2	TRBJ2-2	TRBV7-2	many	CASSGGRTGELFF	TGTGCCAGCAGCGGCGGGAGGACCGGGGAGCTGTTTTTT
TRBD1	TRBJ1-5	TRBV4-2	.	CASSQDGQGAQPQHF	TGTGCCAGCAGCCAAGATGGCCAGGGGGCTCAGCCCCAGCATTTT
.	TRBJ2-7	TRBV27	.	CASRGTYYEQYF	TGTGCCAGCCGGGGGACATACTACGAGCAGTACTTC
TRBD2	TRBJ2-1	TRBV3-1	many	CASSRTSGSVDEQFF	TGTGCCAGCAGCCGGACTAGCGGGAGTGTGGATGAGCAGTTCTTC
.	TRBJ1-2	TRBV30	many	CAWSQQGTAYGYTF	TGTGCCTGGAGTCAGCAGGGGACCGCATATGGCTACACCTTC
.	TRBJ1-2	TRBV5-6	many	CASSLLSLRTF	TGTGCCAGCAGCTTGTTGAGCCTTCGGACCTTC
TRBD2	TRBJ2-7	TRBV7-2	many	CASSPPGLAGVGEQYF	TGTGCCAGCAGCCCTCCCGGACTAGCGGGAGTGGGCGAGCAGTACTTC
.	TRBJ1-1	TRBV24-1	many	CATSDWGDTEAFF	TGTGCCACCAGTGATTGGGGGGACACTGAAGCTTTCTTT
.	TRBJ2-2	TRBV12-3/TRBV12-4	many	CASSLGSHTGELFF	TGTGCCAGCAGTTTAGGAAGCCACACCGGGGAGCTGTTTTTT
TRBD1	TRBJ1-1	TRBV11-3	many	CASRIQGSNTEAFF	TGTGCCAGCAGAATACAGGGGAGTAACACTGAAGCTTTCTTT
.	TRBJ1-4	TRBV20-1	many	CSAMDSGDEKLFF	TGCAGTGCCATGGACAGCGGAGATGAAAAACTGTTTTTT
TRBD1	TRBJ1-2	TRBV11-3	.	CASTGQGDYGYTF	TGTGCCAGCACCGGACAGGGTGACTATGGCTACACCTTC